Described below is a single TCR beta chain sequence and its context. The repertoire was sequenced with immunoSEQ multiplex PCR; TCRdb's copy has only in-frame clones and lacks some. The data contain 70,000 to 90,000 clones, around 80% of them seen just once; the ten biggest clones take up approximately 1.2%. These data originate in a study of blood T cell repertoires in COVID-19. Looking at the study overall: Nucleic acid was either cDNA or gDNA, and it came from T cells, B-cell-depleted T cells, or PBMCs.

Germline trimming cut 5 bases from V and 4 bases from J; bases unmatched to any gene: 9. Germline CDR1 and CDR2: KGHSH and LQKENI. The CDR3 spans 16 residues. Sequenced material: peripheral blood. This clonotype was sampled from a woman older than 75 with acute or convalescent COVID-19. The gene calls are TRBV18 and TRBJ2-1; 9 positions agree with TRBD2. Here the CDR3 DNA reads TGTGCCAGCTCAACAACGCGACTAGCGGATTACAATGAGCAGTTCTTC. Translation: CASSTTRLADYNEQFF.